This T cell receptor (beta chain) comes out of a study of control samples from healthy donors and cancer patients. Libraries were prepared by immunoSEQ multiplex PCR; TCRdb keeps only in-frame clonotypes and omits some of them. The sample shows approximately 98,000 clones, 70% to 85% of them seen only once. This clone came up once. Germline trimming cut 10 bases from V and 2 bases from J; bases unmatched to any gene: 8. Germline CDR1 MNHEY, CDR2 SVGAGI. CDR3 length: 13 amino acids. The source is a man aged 18 to 30 in good health. The rearrangement joins TRBV6-5 to TRBJ2-7; the match to TRBD1 covers 7 bases. The sequenced sample was blood. The CDR3 spells CAITWDSAYEQYF. For the CDR3, the DNA is TGTGCCATTACGTGGGACAGTGCCTACGAGCAGTACTTC.